One sample yielded the 20 T cell receptor beta chains listed below, sequenced in a study of blood T cell repertoires in COVID-19. The assay was immunoSEQ multiplex PCR, and TCRdb's table has in-frame clones only and misses some. The sample gives 14,000 or so clones, around four fifths of which show up once; about a sixth is in the top ten. Sequenced: peripheral blood. Receptors originate from a man between 40 and 49 years old with active or convalescent COVID-19.

J is TRBJ1-1 and V is TRBV28, with 9 bases fitting TRBD1. V trimming: 5 bases; J trimming: 1 base; junction bases outside the gene matches: 5. Looked up from germline, CDR1 is MDHEN and CDR2 is SYDVKM. There are 15 residues in the CDR3. CDR3 loop: CASSVPGQGNTEAFF. For the CDR3, the DNA is TGTGCCAGCAGTGTACCGGGACAGGGGAACACTGAAGCTTTCTTT.

This rearrangement joins TRBV19 to TRBJ2-3, with 9 bases fitting TRBD1. The germline gives CDR1 LNHDA, CDR2 SQIVND (reference sequence). Trimming at V came to 7 bases and at J to 4 bases, leaving 6 bases not matched to a gene. This CDR3 is built from 14 residues. CDR3 in DNA: TGTGCCAGTAACCCGGGACAGGGCCCAGATACGCAGTATTTT. As protein: CASNPGQGPDTQYF.

This clone came up once. The chain couples TRBV7-8 to TRBJ1-1; maybe TRBD1 (5 bases). V was cut by 0 bases and J by 8 bases, with 10 bases left in between. This CDR3 is 13 amino acids long. Germline CDR1 reads SGHVS; CDR2 reads FQNEAQ. CDR3 nucleotide sequence: TGTGCCAGCAGCTTAGCTGGGGCAGGGGAAGCTTTCTTT. The encoded protein is CASSLAGAGEAFF.

This clone appeared once. The chain is built from TRBV7-9 and TRBJ2-7, with TRBD1 matching over 10 bases. This CDR3 region has 16 residues. The V gene's germline CDR1 is SEHNR and CDR2 FQNEAQ (reference sequence). The trim removed 5 bases at V and 1 base at J, leaving 8 bases unmatched. For the CDR3, the DNA is TGTGCCAGCAGCCGCCCTGGGACAGGGGTTTCCTACGAGCAGTACTTC. Protein product: CASSRPGTGVSYEQYF.

This clone showed up just once. This rearrangement joins TRBV18 to TRBJ2-6, with D perhaps matching TRBD1 (6 bases). CDR3 length equals 17 residues. CDR1 is KGHSH and CDR2 is LQKENI in the germline V gene. The V and J ends lost 1 base and 0 bases respectively, with 10 bases between them. Here the CDR3 reads CASSPQDSFSGANVLTF. For the CDR3, the DNA is TGTGCCAGCTCACCACAGGACAGTTTCTCTGGGGCCAACGTCCTGACTTTC.

The chain combines TRBV19 with TRBJ2-1; 9 nucleotides match TRBD2. This CDR3 comprises 14 residues. J gave up 5 bases and V 4 bases, and 3 bases lay outside the gene matches. The V gene's germline CDR1 is LNHDA and CDR2 SQIVND (reference sequence). Here the CDR3 DNA reads TGTGCCAGTAGTACCCTAGCGGGGAACAATGAGCAGTTCTTC. Amino acids: CASSTLAGNNEQFF.

This clone was detected a few times. The genes are TRBV7-3 and TRBJ2-3, with TRBD2 matching over 7 bases. V shed 4 bases and J 2 bases; nucleotides not matched to a gene: 3. The CDR3 covers 14 residues. Germline CDR1 is SGHTA and CDR2 is FQGTGA. The CDR3: CASSSLANTDTQYF. The CDR3 DNA is TGTGCCAGCAGCTCACTAGCGAACACAGATACGCAGTATTTT.

V is TRBV5-4 and J is TRBJ1-2; 7 bases align to TRBD1. The germline CDR1 and CDR2 sequences are SGHNT and YYREEE (reference sequence). The CDR3 is 15 amino acids. V shed 2 bases and J 6 bases; nucleotides not matched to a gene: 10. CDR3 loop: CASSLQGFPGHGYTF. The DNA for the CDR3 is TGTGCCAGCAGCTTACAGGGGTTTCCGGGCCATGGCTACACCTTC.

This clone was recorded once. The CDR3 is CSASVSSGNTIYF. Here the CDR3 DNA reads TGCAGCGCCTCCGTTAGCTCTGGAAACACCATATATTTT. The V gene is TRBV29-1, the J gene TRBJ1-3; D uncertain. Trimming took off 7 bases at V and 0 bases at J, with 10 bases between the two ends. Per germline, CDR1 SQVTM and CDR2 ANQGSEA. The CDR3 spans 13 residues.

CDR3 nucleotide sequence: TGTGCCAGCAGTGTCCAAGGGGTTGATCAGCCCCAGCATTTT. Encoded protein: CASSVQGVDQPQHF. The chain joins TRBV2 to TRBJ1-5; D is perhaps TRBD1 (5 bases). Germline CDR1 SNHLY, CDR2 FYNNEI. This CDR3 has 14 amino acids. Trimming removed 4 bases from V and 5 bases from J, with 12 bases in between.

The chain is built from TRBV27 and TRBJ1-6; TRBD1 is a possible D gene (6 bases). Germline V lookup: CDR1 MNHEY, CDR2 SMNVEV (reference sequence). With 2 bases removed from V and 8 bases from J, the gap between germline ends came to 10 bases. This CDR3 has 14 amino acids. DNA of the CDR3: TGTGCCAGCAGTTTAGGGGGCGACTATTCACCCCTCCACTTT. It codes for CASSLGGDYSPLHF.

This chain uses TRBV11-3 with TRBJ2-3; 11 bases match TRBD1. CDR1 SGHNT and CDR2 YENEEA come from the germline V gene. Trimming cost V 5 bases and J 4 bases; bases outside gene matches: 11. The CDR3 sequence is 17 residues long. The CDR3 DNA reads TGTGCCAGCAGCCCCGGGCAGCGGGACAGGGGGGCAGATACGCAGTATTTT. Its protein is CASSPGQRDRGADTQYF.

The chain recombines TRBV20-1 with TRBJ1-1; D gene uncertain. CDR1 is DFQATT and CDR2 is SNEGSKA in the germline V gene (reference sequence). This CDR3 is 13 amino acids long. V gave up 3 bases and J gave up 5 bases, with 13 bases separating them. As DNA, the CDR3 is TGCAGTGCTAGTGACGGTCGAGGAACTGAAGCTTTCTTT. This codes for CSASDGRGTEAFF.

This chain links TRBV19 with TRBJ2-3, with 10 bases aligning to TRBD2. The ends lost 5 bases at V and 7 bases at J; junction bases unmatched: 12. The CDR3 spans 16 residues. From germline, CDR1 is LNHDA and CDR2 SQIVND (reference sequence). The CDR3 loop reads CASSLRAGGDFYTQYF. The DNA of the CDR3 is TGTGCCAGTAGTCTAAGAGCGGGGGGGGATTTTTATACGCAGTATTTT.

This clone was picked up one time. The chain recombines TRBV10-3 with TRBJ2-5; 7 positions agree with TRBD2. The CDR3 spans 15 residues. The germline V gene encodes CDR1 ENHRY and CDR2 SYGVKD. V shed 7 bases, J shed 4 bases, and the junction held 12 bases outside the gene matches. In DNA form, the CDR3 reads TGTGCCATCAAAGATTCTAGCGGTTCGATAGAGACCCAGTACTTC. Its translation is CAIKDSSGSIETQYF.

This clone occurred a few times. As DNA, the CDR3 is TGTGCCAGCAGCCAAGCCGGGGAGACCCAGTACTTC. This translates into CASSQAGETQYF. The chain employs TRBV3-1 (or the pseudogene TRBV3-2) and TRBJ2-5; no clear D gene. CDR1 and CDR2 from the germline V gene are LGHDT and YNNKEL (reference sequence). The V end lost 1 base, the J end lost 5 bases, and 5 bases lay between the germline ends. CDR3 length: 12 residues.

The rearrangement joins TRBV5-1 to TRBJ2-3; TRBD1 is a possible D gene (5 bases). The V end lost 2 bases, the J end lost 6 bases, and 13 bases lay between the germline ends. The length of the CDR3 is 14 residues. Germline CDR1 and CDR2: SGHRS and YFSETQ. The CDR3 DNA follows: TGCGCCAGCAGCTTCGCAGGGTTCGTCGATACGCAGTATTTT. Amino acid sequence: CASSFAGFVDTQYF.

The chain uses TRBV28 and TRBJ2-2; a possible D gene is TRBD2 (6 bases). The V end was cut by 5 bases, the J end by 0 bases, with 16 bases between. The germline CDR1 and CDR2 sequences are MDHEN and SYDVKM. The CDR3 loop spans 17 amino acids. DNA of the CDR3: TGTGCCAGCAGTCCCGGGCGGCGGGGAGCGAACACCGGGGAGCTGTTTTTT. Its protein product is CASSPGRRGANTGELFF.

J is TRBJ1-5 and V is TRBV3-1 (or the pseudogene TRBV3-2), with a tentative D call TRBD1 (5 bases). Per germline, CDR1 LGHDT and CDR2 YNNKEL (reference sequence). This CDR3 is 13 amino acids long. Trimming pared 3 bases from V and 9 bases from J, leaving 12 bases between. CDR3 in DNA: TGTGCCAGCAGCCAGACAGTAAGGACGCCCCAGCATTTT. Its translation is CASSQTVRTPQHF.

J is TRBJ1-2 and V is TRBV3-1 (or the pseudogene TRBV3-2); the match to TRBD1 covers 7 bases. The V gene's germline CDR1 is LGHDT and CDR2 YNNKEL (reference sequence). The CDR3 contains 14 residues. J gave up 2 bases and V 0 bases, and 0 bases lay outside the gene matches. The CDR3 here is CASSQEQGNYGYTF. The CDR3 DNA reads as TGTGCCAGCAGCCAAGAACAGGGGAACTATGGCTACACCTTC.